Listed below are T cell receptor beta chains from one sample, sequenced in a study of blood T cell repertoires in COVID-19. Assay used: immunoSEQ multiplex PCR; TCRdb lists only in-frame clones, some missing. The top ten hold more than 1.1% of the sample, which has about 300,000 clones, 84% seen once. Sample: peripheral blood. The receptor set was obtained from a human donor with COVID-19, enrolled during active disease. The donor label of this sample is uncertain. Both conserved end residues are part of each CDR3. Each record gives: J gene, clone size, D gene, V gene, CDR3 protein, CDR3 DNA. A D gene is named only where the DNA matches it firmly. Rows may omit the clone size; those that give it use once, few, many or a size class.

J gene: TRBJ2-3
clone size: NA
D gene: TRBD2
V gene: TRBV5-4
CDR3 protein: CASSPLAGGIDTQYF
CDR3 DNA: TGTGCCAGCAGCCCACTAGCGGGAGGGATAGATACGCAGTATTTT

J gene: TRBJ1-1
clone size: NA
D gene: TRBD1
V gene: TRBV19
CDR3 protein: CASSTTGTTEAFF
CDR3 DNA: TGTGCCAGTAGTACGACAGGGACCACTGAAGCTTTCTTT

J gene: TRBJ2-7
clone size: NA
D gene: TRBD2
V gene: TRBV3-1/TRBV3-2
CDR3 protein: CASSQDRPGLVAEQYF
CDR3 DNA: TGTGCCAGCAGCCAAGATCGGCCAGGACTAGTCGCCGAGCAGTACTTC

J gene: TRBJ2-7
clone size: once
D gene: NA
V gene: TRBV27
CDR3 protein: CASSLFRDAYEQYF
CDR3 DNA: TGTGCCAGCAGTTTGTTCCGGGATGCCTACGAGCAGTACTTC

J gene: TRBJ1-4
clone size: NA
D gene: NA
V gene: TRBV6-1
CDR3 protein: CASSEVRIREKLFF
CDR3 DNA: TGTGCCAGCAGTGAAGTGAGGATTCGAGAAAAACTGTTTTTT

J gene: TRBJ2-2
clone size: NA
D gene: NA
V gene: TRBV6-5
CDR3 protein: CASSRAQTNTGELFF
CDR3 DNA: TGTGCCAGCAGCCGAGCGCAAACGAACACCGGGGAGCTGTTTTTT

J gene: TRBJ2-1
clone size: NA
D gene: TRBD2
V gene: TRBV5-6
CDR3 protein: CASSLGLAGYNEQFF
CDR3 DNA: TGTGCCAGCAGCTTAGGACTAGCGGGGTACAATGAGCAGTTCTTC

J gene: TRBJ2-1
clone size: NA
D gene: TRBD2
V gene: TRBV10-3
CDR3 protein: CAISGTSEYNEQFF
CDR3 DNA: TGTGCCATCAGTGGGACTAGCGAATACAATGAGCAGTTCTTC

J gene: TRBJ1-6
clone size: NA
D gene: NA
V gene: TRBV6-6
CDR3 protein: CASSYSGGSSPLHF
CDR3 DNA: TGTGCCAGCAGTTACTCCGGTGGGAGCTCACCCCTCCACTTT

J gene: TRBJ1-2
clone size: NA
D gene: TRBD1
V gene: TRBV4-3
CDR3 protein: CASSQAGGTTNYGYTF
CDR3 DNA: TGCGCCAGCAGCCAAGCAGGGGGGACCACTAACTATGGCTACACCTTC

J gene: TRBJ2-1
clone size: NA
D gene: TRBD2
V gene: TRBV15
CDR3 protein: CATSRDLGGSSYNEQFF
CDR3 DNA: TGTGCCACCAGCAGAGATCTGGGCGGGAGCTCCTACAATGAGCAGTTCTTC

J gene: TRBJ2-1
clone size: NA
D gene: NA
V gene: TRBV5-1
CDR3 protein: CASYWASEQNEQFF
CDR3 DNA: TGCGCCAGCTACTGGGCTAGCGAACAGAATGAGCAGTTCTTC

J gene: TRBJ2-2
clone size: NA
D gene: TRBD2
V gene: TRBV28
CDR3 protein: CAIPGLAGTGELFF
CDR3 DNA: TGTGCCATACCGGGACTAGCGGGTACCGGGGAGCTGTTTTTT